Listed below are T cell receptor beta chains from one sample, sequenced in a study of blood T cell repertoires in COVID-19. Libraries were prepared by immunoSEQ multiplex PCR; TCRdb keeps only in-frame clonotypes and omits some of them. The sample lists fewer than 200,000 clones; almost 80% were seen once. What was sequenced was PBMCs or T cells enriched from blood (not recorded which). The receptors shown here come from a woman aged 45 to 65 who had recovered from COVID-19. CDR3s include the opening cysteine and the closing phenylalanine or tryptophan. Each record gives: V gene, CDR3 length, J gene, D gene, clone size, CDR3 protein, CDR3 DNA. D genes are given only for firm matches. The size field is filled for only some rows; it gives once, few, many or a size class.

TRBV7-2	13	TRBJ2-3	.	.	CASRVGHSSTQYF	TGTGCCAGCAGGGTGGGGCACTCTTCTACGCAGTATTTT
TRBV6-1	17	TRBJ2-2	TRBD2	.	CASSEGSAAGVVGELFF	TGTGCCAGCAGTGAAGGGTCCGCTGCGGGAGTGGTCGGGGAGCTGTTTTTT
TRBV3-1/TRBV3-2	12	TRBJ2-7	.	once	CASSQDLNGQYF	TGTGCCAGCAGCCAAGATCTGAACGGGCAGTACTTC
TRBV10-1	13	TRBJ1-1	TRBD1	.	CASSQGDGTEAFF	TGCGCCAGCAGCCAGGGGGACGGCACTGAAGCTTTCTTT
TRBV28	16	TRBJ2-4	.	.	CASSLGRILAKNIQYF	TGTGCCAGCAGTTTGGGCCGGATCTTAGCCAAAAACATTCAGTACTTC
TRBV7-3	13	TRBJ1-1	TRBD1	few	CASSRDRGFEAFF	TGTGCCAGCAGCCGGGACAGGGGTTTTGAAGCTTTCTTT
TRBV18	15	TRBJ1-6	.	.	CASSRLEQSNSPLHF	TGTGCCAGCTCACGGCTCGAACAGAGTAATTCACCCCTCCACTTT
TRBV24-1	16	TRBJ1-3	.	.	CATSDSAGVSGNTIYF	TGTGCCACCAGTGATTCTGCGGGGGTCTCTGGAAACACCATATATTTT
TRBV7-3	12	TRBJ1-3	.	.	CASSLKTWALYF	TGTGCCAGCAGCTTAAAAACTTGGGCCCTATATTTT
TRBV10-3	14	TRBJ1-1	.	.	CAISDQTVNTEAFF	TGTGCCATCAGTGACCAGACAGTGAACACTGAAGCTTTCTTT
TRBV19	15	TRBJ1-5	.	.	CASSILGTGFQPQHF	TGTGCCAGTAGTATTTTAGGAACAGGGTTTCAGCCCCAGCATTTT
TRBV6-5	15	TRBJ1-2	.	few	CASSQSITASYGYTF	TGTGCCAGTTCCCAATCCATAACTGCGAGCTATGGCTACACCTTC
TRBV19	16	TRBJ2-1	TRBD1	.	CASSIPGQGRYNEQFF	TGTGCCAGTAGTATCCCCGGACAGGGGCGTTACAATGAGCAGTTCTTC
TRBV5-1	18	TRBJ1-5	.	few	CASSLSPPSGVRNQPQHF	TGCGCCAGCAGCTTGTCACCTCCTTCGGGGGTCAGAAATCAGCCCCAGCATTTT
TRBV9	15	TRBJ1-4	TRBD1	.	CASSPWTGTNEKLFF	TGTGCCAGCAGCCCCTGGACAGGGACTAATGAAAAACTGTTTTTT
TRBV28	12	TRBJ1-2	.	.	CASSLGLYGYTF	TGTGCCAGCAGTTTAGGGCTATATGGCTACACCTTC
TRBV28	14	TRBJ2-3	.	once	CASSLRTNTDTQYF	TGTGCCAGCAGTTTACGGACTAACACAGATACGCAGTATTTT
TRBV7-6	16	TRBJ1-5	.	.	CASSLLPTGSNQPQHF	TGTGCCAGCAGCTTACTCCCAACAGGGTCAAATCAGCCCCAGCATTTT
TRBV19	15	TRBJ2-1	.	.	CASGNSGVGYNEQFF	TGTGCCAGTGGCAATAGCGGAGTAGGCTACAATGAGCAGTTCTTC
TRBV10-1	14	TRBJ2-7	.	.	CASLHRSLPYEQYF	TGCGCCAGCTTGCACCGGAGCCTCCCATACGAGCAGTACTTC
TRBV5-1	12	TRBJ2-5	.	.	CASSETAGAQYF	TGCGCCAGCAGCGAGACCGCCGGGGCCCAGTACTTC
TRBV5-4	15	TRBJ2-7	.	.	CASSSYTVLSYEQYF	TGTGCCAGCAGCTCTTATACAGTACTCTCCTACGAGCAGTACTTC
TRBV5-1	16	TRBJ2-3	.	once	CASPTAMDSSTDTQYF	TGCGCCAGTCCGACCGCAATGGACAGTAGCACAGATACGCAGTATTTT
TRBV5-6	12	TRBJ2-3	.	.	CASSLSLDTQYF	TGTGCCAGCAGCTTGTCTCTAGATACGCAGTATTTT
TRBV30	12	TRBJ1-4	.	few	CAGGETNEKLFF	TGTGCAGGAGGAGAAACTAATGAAAAACTGTTTTTT
TRBV5-6	15	TRBJ2-7	TRBD2	.	CASSDGTSGAYEQYF	TGTGCCAGCAGCGATGGGACTAGCGGCGCCTACGAGCAGTACTTC
TRBV2	13	TRBJ1-1	.	.	CASSGQANTEAFF	TGTGCCAGCAGTGGTCAGGCAAACACTGAAGCTTTCTTT
TRBV27	17	TRBJ2-1	TRBD2	.	CASSPRILSGSYNEQFF	TGTGCCAGCAGTCCCCGCATCTTGAGCGGGAGCTACAATGAGCAGTTCTTC
TRBV6-5	14	TRBJ1-2	.	.	CASRNKEVFYGYTF	TGTGCCAGCAGGAATAAGGAGGTCTTCTATGGCTACACCTTC
TRBV4-1	16	TRBJ1-1	.	.	CASSQEIVGMNTEAFF	TGCGCCAGCAGCCAAGAGATCGTCGGGATGAACACTGAAGCTTTCTTT
TRBV6-5	14	TRBJ2-1	TRBD2	once	CASVRREAGNEQFF	TGTGCCAGTGTCAGGCGGGAAGCGGGGAATGAGCAGTTCTTC
TRBV6-2/TRBV6-3	16	TRBJ2-1	TRBD2	once	CASSWEMTSGSNEQFF	TGTGCCAGCAGTTGGGAGATGACTAGCGGGAGCAATGAGCAGTTCTTC
TRBV12-3/TRBV12-4	12	TRBJ1-1	.	.	CASRDTYTEAFF	TGTGCCAGCAGGGACACCTACACTGAAGCTTTCTTT
TRBV3-1/TRBV3-2	13	TRBJ1-1	TRBD1	.	CASSLGQPTEAFF	TGTGCCAGCAGCCTGGGACAGCCCACTGAAGCTTTCTTT
TRBV30	17	TRBJ2-6	.	.	CAWRFGGIISGANVLTF	TGTGCCTGGAGATTCGGAGGGATCATTTCCGGGGCCAACGTCCTGACTTTC
TRBV10-3	15	TRBJ2-7	.	.	CAISPGSLSSYEQYF	TGTGCCATCAGCCCGGGGAGCTTGAGTTCCTACGAGCAGTACTTC
TRBV12-3/TRBV12-4	13	TRBJ1-1	.	.	CASSLRDVGDAFF	TGTGCCAGCAGTTTGAGGGATGTGGGCGATGCTTTCTTT
TRBV3-1/TRBV3-2	15	TRBJ1-3	.	.	CASSQHTVSGNTIYF	TGTGCCAGCAGCCAGCACACAGTCTCTGGAAACACCATATATTTT
TRBV27	15	TRBJ1-1	TRBD1	once	CASSFSTGENTEAFF	TGTGCCAGCAGTTTCTCCACAGGGGAGAACACTGAAGCTTTCTTT
TRBV19	18	TRBJ2-1	TRBD2	once	CASSHTGLAGVTYNEQFF	TGTGCCAGTAGTCATACCGGACTAGCGGGAGTGACCTACAATGAGCAGTTCTTC
TRBV3-1/TRBV3-2	17	TRBJ1-3	TRBD1	.	CASSPWGTASAGNTIYF	TGTGCCAGCAGCCCTTGGGGGACAGCCAGCGCTGGAAACACCATATATTTT
TRBV29-1	17	TRBJ2-2	TRBD2	.	CSVSPRGGEGNTGELFF	TGCAGCGTGTCACCTCGGGGCGGGGAGGGGAACACCGGGGAGCTGTTTTTT
TRBV9	13	TRBJ1-6	TRBD1	.	CASSTGTGGSLHF	TGTGCCAGCAGCACCGGGACAGGGGGGTCCCTCCACTTT
TRBV28	14	TRBJ1-4	TRBD1	.	CASSHTGGGEKLFF	TGTGCCAGCAGTCATACAGGGGGCGGTGAAAAACTGTTTTTT
TRBV19	13	TRBJ2-5	TRBD2	.	CASTTSGKETQYF	TGTGCCAGTACGACTAGCGGCAAAGAGACCCAGTACTTC
TRBV4-2	16	TRBJ2-1	TRBD2	medium-sized	CASSQDLAGTYNEQFF	TGTGCCAGCAGCCAAGATCTAGCGGGGACTTACAATGAGCAGTTCTTC
TRBV27	14	TRBJ2-2	.	.	CASSLSGQAGELFF	TGTGCCAGCAGTTTATCGGGGCAGGCCGGGGAGCTGTTTTTT
TRBV6-5	15	TRBJ1-1	.	.	CASSYGGRFDTEAFF	TGTGCCAGCAGTTACGGAGGGCGCTTTGACACTGAAGCTTTCTTT
TRBV9	16	TRBJ1-2	TRBD1	.	CASSVGFGQGTFGYTF	TGTGCCAGCAGCGTAGGATTCGGACAGGGGACTTTTGGCTACACCTTC
TRBV3-1/TRBV3-2	15	TRBJ1-1	.	.	CASSQEGTGNTEAFF	TGTGCCAGCAGCCAGGAGGGGACTGGGAACACTGAAGCTTTCTTT
TRBV9	15	TRBJ2-1	.	.	CASSVPLGGGDEQFF	TGTGCCAGCAGCGTCCCTCTTGGCGGAGGCGATGAGCAGTTCTTC
TRBV27	16	TRBJ1-5	.	.	CASSPEIRLSNQPQHF	TGTGCCAGCAGTCCTGAGATTAGATTAAGCAATCAGCCCCAGCATTTT